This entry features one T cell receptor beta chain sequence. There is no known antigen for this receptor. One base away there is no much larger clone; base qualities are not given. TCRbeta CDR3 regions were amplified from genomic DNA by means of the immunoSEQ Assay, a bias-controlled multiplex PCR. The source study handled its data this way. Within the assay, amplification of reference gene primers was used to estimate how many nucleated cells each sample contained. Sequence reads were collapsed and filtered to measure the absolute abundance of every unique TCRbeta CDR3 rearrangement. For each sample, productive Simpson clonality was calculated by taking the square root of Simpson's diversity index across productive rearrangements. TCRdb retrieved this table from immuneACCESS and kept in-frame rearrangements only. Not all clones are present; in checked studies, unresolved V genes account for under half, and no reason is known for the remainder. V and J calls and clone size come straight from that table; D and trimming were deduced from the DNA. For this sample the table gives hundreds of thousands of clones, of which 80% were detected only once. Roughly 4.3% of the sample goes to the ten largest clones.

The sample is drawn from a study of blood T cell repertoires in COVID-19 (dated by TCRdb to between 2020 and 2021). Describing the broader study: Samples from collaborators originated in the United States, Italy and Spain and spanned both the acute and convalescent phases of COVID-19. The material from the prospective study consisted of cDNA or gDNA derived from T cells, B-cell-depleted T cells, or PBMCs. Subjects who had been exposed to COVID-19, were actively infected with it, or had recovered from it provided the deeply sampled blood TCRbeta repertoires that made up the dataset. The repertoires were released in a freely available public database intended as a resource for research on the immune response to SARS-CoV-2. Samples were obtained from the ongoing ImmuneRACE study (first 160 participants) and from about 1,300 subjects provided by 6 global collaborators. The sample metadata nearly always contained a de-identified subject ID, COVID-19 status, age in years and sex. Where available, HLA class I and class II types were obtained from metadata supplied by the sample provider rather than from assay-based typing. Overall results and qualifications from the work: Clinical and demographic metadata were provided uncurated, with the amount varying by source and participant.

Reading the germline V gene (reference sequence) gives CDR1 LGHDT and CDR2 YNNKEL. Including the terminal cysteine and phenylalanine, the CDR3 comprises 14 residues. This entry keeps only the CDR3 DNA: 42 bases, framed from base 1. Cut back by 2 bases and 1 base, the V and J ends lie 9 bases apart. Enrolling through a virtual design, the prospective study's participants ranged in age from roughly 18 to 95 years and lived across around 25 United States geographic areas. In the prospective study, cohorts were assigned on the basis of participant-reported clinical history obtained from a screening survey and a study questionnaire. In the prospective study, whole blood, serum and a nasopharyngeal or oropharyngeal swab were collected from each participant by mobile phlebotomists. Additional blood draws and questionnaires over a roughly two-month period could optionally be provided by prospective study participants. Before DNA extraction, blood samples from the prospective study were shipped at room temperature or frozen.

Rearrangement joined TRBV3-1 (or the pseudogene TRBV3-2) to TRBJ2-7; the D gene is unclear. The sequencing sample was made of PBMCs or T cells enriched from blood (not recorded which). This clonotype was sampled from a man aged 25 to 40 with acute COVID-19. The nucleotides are TGTGCCAGCAGCCAATTGCCAGATTCCTACGAGCAGTACTTC. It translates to CASSQLPDSYEQYF.